These 3 T cell receptor beta chains came from one sample sequenced in a study of blood T cell repertoires in COVID-19. Clones were read by immunoSEQ multiplex PCR, and TCRdb kept only the in-frame ones, dropping some. The profile shows fewer than 250,000 clones, roughly four fifths of them singletons. Sequences were obtained from peripheral blood. The receptors derive from a woman aged 40 to 50 with active or convalescent COVID-19.

This clone was counted a single time. This chain joins TRBV2 and TRBJ2-5; TRBD2 might be the D (7 bases). CDR1 and CDR2 (germline): SNHLY, FYNNEI. The CDR3 consists of 13 residues. Trimming removed 4 bases at V and 5 bases at J, with 11 bases between. CDR3 amino acids: CASSAGGGETQYF. In DNA form, the CDR3 reads TGTGCCAGCAGTGCGGGGGGCGGTGAGACCCAGTACTTC.

The rearrangement uses TRBV5-8 and TRBJ2-3; 9 nucleotides match TRBD1. Germline V gives CDR1 SGHTS, CDR2 YDEGEE. The CDR3 is 15 amino acids. Unmatched junction bases numbered 6, after V lost 0 bases and J lost 7 bases. CDR3 sequence reads: CASSLAGQGWNTQYF. CDR3 sequence (DNA): TGTGCCAGCAGCTTGGCTGGACAGGGGTGGAATACGCAGTATTTT.

The chain joins TRBV11-1 to TRBJ1-4; tentatively, D is TRBD1 (5 bases). The CDR3 is 14 residues long. Per germline, CDR1 SGHAT and CDR2 FQDESV (reference sequence). V was pared by 5 bases and J by 8 bases, with 15 bases between. As DNA, the CDR3 is TGTGCCAGCAGCGAGGCGGGGCACGGGGAAAAACTGTTTTTT. Encoded protein: CASSEAGHGEKLFF.